This TCR beta chain was sequenced in a study of CD8 T cells in Susac syndrome (dated by TCRdb to between 2018 and 2021). The study in broad terms: Of the Susac syndrome patients who were sequenced, over five had clinically active disease and fewer than ten were in clinical remission. At the time of blood withdrawal, Susac syndrome patients were either therapy-naive, taking corticosteroids (with some also receiving IVIg), or on IVIg alone. Whether CD8+ T cell activation and differentiation in Susac syndrome was antigen driven was tested using repertoire sequencing. The investigation overall reported the following: In patients with Susac syndrome, the CD4+ T cell repertoire showed no detectable clonal expansion. The TCR sequencing and HLA analysis was acknowledged to have included a relatively small number of individuals.

RNA was extracted with the RNeasy kit and roughly 0.45 to 1 ug was reverse transcribed using random hexamers. The immunoSEQ multiplex PCR assay, which covers 54 Vbeta and 13 Jbeta segments, was used to amplify TCR beta CDR3 regions. To correct PCR amplification bias, a synthetic template baseline was used for both primer optimization and computational correction. From the authors' description of their analysis: Reads were annotated to V, D and J genes according to IMGT and were analyzed with immunoSEQ Analyzer, with only productive sequences retained. To calculate clonality, Shannon entropy was normalized by log2 of the number of productive unique sequences and then subtracted from one. For each patient and control, public and private clones were evaluated among the 100 most prevalent clones. Susac-specific clones were defined as absent from healthy and MS cohorts, around 980 published viral clones and other ImmuneACCESS disease sequences. TCRdb reprocessed the public reads (quality trimming at Q25 with fastp, clone calling with MiXCR) and kept in-frame beta chains. Every CDR3 protein is listed once, alongside the most common genes and DNA of its rows. It is TCRdb's table, rather than the study itself, that gives the V and J calls and clone size. The sample has 77,000 or so distinct CDR3 sequences on record, more than 85% of them singletons. The top ten clonotypes cover about 0.54% of the sample.

Concerning this clonotype: This clone's antigen is unknown. No base quality values were provided; no much bigger clone lies one nucleotide off.

Peripheral blood CD8+ and CD4+ T cells from healthy donors, Susac syndrome patients and multiple sclerosis patients were profiled using high-throughput TCR beta sequencing. The Susac syndrome patients fulfilled recently defined diagnostic criteria for definite or probable disease. Bulk CD8+ and CD4+ T cells were purified magnetically by negative isolation, whereas CD8+ TEMRA cells were enriched by FACS. Blood was drawn into EDTA tubes, processed within 24 hours, and PBMCs were isolated by density gradient centrifugation. PBMCs intended for TCR sequencing were cryopreserved in liquid nitrogen and thawed later in a water bath at 37 degrees C. The sorted or isolated CD4+, CD8+ and CD8+ TEMRA cells had a purity of 90% or higher. This receptor was identified in a human donor with Susac syndrome. The specimen was CD4+ T cells from PBMCs.

The DNA is as follows: TGTGCCAGCAGCTTTTCCTACAATGAGCAGTTCTTC. Translation gives CASSFSYNEQFF. The chain links TRBV7-9 with TRBJ2-1, with the D gene uncertain. From the germline V gene (reference sequence), CDR1 is SEHNR and CDR2 is FQNEAQ. The V and J ends are trimmed by 3 bases and 1 base, leaving 1 base between them. The CDR3, from cysteine to phenylalanine, totals 12 residues. CDR3 DNA only is kept here, 36 bases in frame from base 1.